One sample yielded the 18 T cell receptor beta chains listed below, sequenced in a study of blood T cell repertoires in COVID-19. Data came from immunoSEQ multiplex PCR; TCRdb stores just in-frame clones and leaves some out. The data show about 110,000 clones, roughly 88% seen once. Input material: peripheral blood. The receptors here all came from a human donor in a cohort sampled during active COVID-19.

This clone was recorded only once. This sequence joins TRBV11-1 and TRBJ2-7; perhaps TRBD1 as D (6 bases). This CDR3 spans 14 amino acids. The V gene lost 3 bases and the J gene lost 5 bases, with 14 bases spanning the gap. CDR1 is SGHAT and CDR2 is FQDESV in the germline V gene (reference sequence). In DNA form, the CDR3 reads TGTGCCAGCAGCTTTTCAGGGGTTTTGGACGAGCAGTACTTC. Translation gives CASSFSGVLDEQYF.

The CDR3 DNA follows: TGTGCCACCAGTGATCCCGGACAGTCCCACACTGAAGCTTTCTTT. The encoded protein is CATSDPGQSHTEAFF. V usage is TRBV24-1 and J usage is TRBJ1-1; possible D gene TRBD1, 6 bases. The CDR3 is made up of 15 amino acids. Germline V gives CDR1 KGHDR, CDR2 SFDVKD. V lost 3 bases to trimming and J lost 3 bases, with 13 bases between them.

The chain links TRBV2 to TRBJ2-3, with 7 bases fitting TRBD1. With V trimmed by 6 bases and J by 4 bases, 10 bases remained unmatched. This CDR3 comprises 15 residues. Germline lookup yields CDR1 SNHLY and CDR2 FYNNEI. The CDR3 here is CASRVTGAIADTQYF. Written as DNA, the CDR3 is TGTGCCAGCAGGGTAACAGGGGCAATTGCAGATACGCAGTATTTT.

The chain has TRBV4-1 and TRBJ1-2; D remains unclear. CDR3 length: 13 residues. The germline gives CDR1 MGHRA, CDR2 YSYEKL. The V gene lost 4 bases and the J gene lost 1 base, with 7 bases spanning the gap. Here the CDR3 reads CASSLGFNYGYTF. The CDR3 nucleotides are TGCGCCAGCAGCCTCGGGTTTAACTATGGCTACACCTTC.

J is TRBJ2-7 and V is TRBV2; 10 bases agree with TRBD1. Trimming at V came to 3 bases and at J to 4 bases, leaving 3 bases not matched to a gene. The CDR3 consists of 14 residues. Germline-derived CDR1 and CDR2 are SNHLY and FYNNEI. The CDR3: CASSEGQGLYEQYF. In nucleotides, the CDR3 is TGTGCCAGCAGTGAGGGACAGGGGCTGTACGAGCAGTACTTC.

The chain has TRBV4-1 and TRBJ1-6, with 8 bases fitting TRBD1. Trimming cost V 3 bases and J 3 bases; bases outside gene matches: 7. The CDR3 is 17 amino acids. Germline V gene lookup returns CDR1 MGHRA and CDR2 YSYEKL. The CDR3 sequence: CASSHALDRDYNSPLHF. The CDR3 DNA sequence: TGCGCCAGCAGCCATGCTTTGGACAGGGACTATAATTCACCCCTCCACTTT.

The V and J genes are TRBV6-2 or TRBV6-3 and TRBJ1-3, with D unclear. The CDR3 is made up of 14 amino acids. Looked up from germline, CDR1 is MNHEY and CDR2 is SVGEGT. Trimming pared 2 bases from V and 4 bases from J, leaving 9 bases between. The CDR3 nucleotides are TGTGCCAGCAGTTACGAGGCCGAGGGAAACACCATATATTTT. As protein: CASSYEAEGNTIYF.

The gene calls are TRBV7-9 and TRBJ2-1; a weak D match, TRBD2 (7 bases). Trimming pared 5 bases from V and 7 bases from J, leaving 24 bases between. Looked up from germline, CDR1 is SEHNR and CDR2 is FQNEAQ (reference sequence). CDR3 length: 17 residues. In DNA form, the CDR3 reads TGTGCCAGCAGCAACCCCCTGGGGGGCGGGAGTCGGAATGAGCAGTTCTTC. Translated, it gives CASSNPLGGGSRNEQFF.

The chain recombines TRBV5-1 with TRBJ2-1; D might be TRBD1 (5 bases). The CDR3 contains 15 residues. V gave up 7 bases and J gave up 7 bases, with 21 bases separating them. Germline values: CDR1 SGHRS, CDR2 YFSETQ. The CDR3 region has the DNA TGCGCCAGCCTCCCTTGGGAAGGGGCGAGGAATGAGCAGTTCTTC. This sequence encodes CASLPWEGARNEQFF.

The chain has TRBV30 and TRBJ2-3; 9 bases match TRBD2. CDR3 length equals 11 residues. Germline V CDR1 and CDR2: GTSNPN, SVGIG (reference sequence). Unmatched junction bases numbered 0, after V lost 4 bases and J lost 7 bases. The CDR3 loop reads CAWTSGNTQYF. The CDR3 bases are TGTGCCTGGACTAGCGGGAATACGCAGTATTTT.

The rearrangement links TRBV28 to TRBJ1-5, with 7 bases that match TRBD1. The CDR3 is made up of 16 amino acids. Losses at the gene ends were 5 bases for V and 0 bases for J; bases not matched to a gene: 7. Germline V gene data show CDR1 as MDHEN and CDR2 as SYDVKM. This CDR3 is CASSGPGQNSNQPQHF. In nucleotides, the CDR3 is TGTGCCAGCAGTGGTCCGGGACAGAATAGCAATCAGCCCCAGCATTTT.

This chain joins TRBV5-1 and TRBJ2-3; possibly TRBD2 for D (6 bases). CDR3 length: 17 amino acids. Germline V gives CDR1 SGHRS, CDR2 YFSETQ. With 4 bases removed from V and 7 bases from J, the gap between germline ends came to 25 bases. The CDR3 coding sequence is TGCGCCAGCAGCGAGCATCCCGGCGGGGCCCTCACTCATACGCAGTATTTT. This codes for CASSEHPGGALTHTQYF.

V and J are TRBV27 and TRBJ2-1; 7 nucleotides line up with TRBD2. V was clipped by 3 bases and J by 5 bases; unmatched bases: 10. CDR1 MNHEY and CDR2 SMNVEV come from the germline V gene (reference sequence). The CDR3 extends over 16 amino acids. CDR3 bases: TGTGCCAGCAGTTTCAGGGTCCTAGCGGCGCACAATGAGCAGTTCTTC. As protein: CASSFRVLAAHNEQFF.

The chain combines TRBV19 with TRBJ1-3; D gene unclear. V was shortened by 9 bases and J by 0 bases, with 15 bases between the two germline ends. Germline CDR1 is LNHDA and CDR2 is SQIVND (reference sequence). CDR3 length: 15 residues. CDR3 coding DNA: TGTGCCAGCACAGAGCAACACTTCTCTGGAAACACCATATATTTT. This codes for CASTEQHFSGNTIYF. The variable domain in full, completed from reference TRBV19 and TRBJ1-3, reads DGGITQSPKYLFRKEGQNVTLSCEQNLNHDAMYWYRQDPGQGLRLIYYSQIVNDFQKGDIAEGYSVSREKKESFPLTVTSAQKNPTAFYLCASTEQHFSGNTIYFGEGSWLTVV.

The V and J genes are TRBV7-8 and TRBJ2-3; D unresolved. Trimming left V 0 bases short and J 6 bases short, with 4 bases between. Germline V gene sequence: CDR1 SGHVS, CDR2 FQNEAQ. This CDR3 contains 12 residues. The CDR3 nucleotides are TGTGCCAGCAGCTTAGCCAGGGATACGCAGTATTTT. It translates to CASSLARDTQYF.

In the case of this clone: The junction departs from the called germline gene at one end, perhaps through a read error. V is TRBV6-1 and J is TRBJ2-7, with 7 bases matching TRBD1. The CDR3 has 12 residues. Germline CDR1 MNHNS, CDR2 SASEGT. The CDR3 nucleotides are TGTGCCAGCAGTGAAGCCCAACGTGACAGGGACTTC. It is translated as CASSEAQRDRDF.

CDR3 in amino acids: CASSLRSTGELFF. In DNA, the CDR3 is TGTGCCAGCAGCTTACGGAGCACCGGGGAGCTGTTTTTT. The gene calls are TRBV11-2 and TRBJ2-2, with D hard to call. V lost 2 bases and J lost 4, with 5 bases in between. Germline lookup yields CDR1 SGHAT and CDR2 FQNNGV. The CDR3 spans 13 residues. The full variable domain, with the rest looked up from reference TRBV11-2 and TRBJ2-2, is EAGVAQSPRYKIIEKRQSVAFWCNPISGHATLYWYQQILGQGPKLLIQFQNNGVVDDSQLPKDRFSAERLKGVDSTLKIQPAKLEDSAVYLCASSLRSTGELFFGEGSRLTVL.

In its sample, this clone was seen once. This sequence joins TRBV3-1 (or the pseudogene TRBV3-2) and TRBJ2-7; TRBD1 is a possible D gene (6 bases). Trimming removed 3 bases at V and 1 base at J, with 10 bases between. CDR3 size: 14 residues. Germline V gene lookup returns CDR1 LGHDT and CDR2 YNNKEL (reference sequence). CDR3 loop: CASSQDSLSYEQYF. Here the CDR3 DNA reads TGTGCCAGCAGCCAGGACAGTTTGTCCTACGAGCAGTACTTC.